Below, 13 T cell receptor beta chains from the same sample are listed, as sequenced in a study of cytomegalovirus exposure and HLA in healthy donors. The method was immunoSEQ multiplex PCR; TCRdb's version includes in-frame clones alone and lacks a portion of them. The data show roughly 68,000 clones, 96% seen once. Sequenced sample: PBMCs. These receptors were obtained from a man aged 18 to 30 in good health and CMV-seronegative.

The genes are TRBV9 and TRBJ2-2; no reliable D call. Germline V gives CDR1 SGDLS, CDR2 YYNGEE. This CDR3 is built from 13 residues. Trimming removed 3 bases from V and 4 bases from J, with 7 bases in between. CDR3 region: CASSGQVTGELFF. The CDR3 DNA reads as TGTGCCAGCAGCGGGCAGGTCACCGGGGAGCTGTTTTTT.

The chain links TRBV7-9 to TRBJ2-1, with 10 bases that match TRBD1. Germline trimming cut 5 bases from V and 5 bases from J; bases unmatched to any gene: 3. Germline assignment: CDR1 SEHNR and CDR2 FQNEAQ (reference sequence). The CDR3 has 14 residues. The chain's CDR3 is CASSRDRGHNEQFF. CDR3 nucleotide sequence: TGTGCCAGCAGCCGGGACAGGGGACACAATGAGCAGTTCTTC.

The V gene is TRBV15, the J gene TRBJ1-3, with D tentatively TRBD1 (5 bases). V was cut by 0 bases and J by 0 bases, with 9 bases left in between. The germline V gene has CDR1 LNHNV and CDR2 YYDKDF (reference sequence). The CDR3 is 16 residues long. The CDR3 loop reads CATSREDILSGNTIYF. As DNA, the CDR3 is TGTGCCACCAGCAGAGAGGACATCCTCTCTGGAAACACCATATATTTT.

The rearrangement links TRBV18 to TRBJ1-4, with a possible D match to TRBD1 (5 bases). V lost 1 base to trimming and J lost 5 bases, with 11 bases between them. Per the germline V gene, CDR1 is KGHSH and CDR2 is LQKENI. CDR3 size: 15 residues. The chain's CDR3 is CASSPLQDTNEKLFF. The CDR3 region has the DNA TGTGCCAGCTCACCACTACAGGATACGAATGAAAAACTGTTTTTT.

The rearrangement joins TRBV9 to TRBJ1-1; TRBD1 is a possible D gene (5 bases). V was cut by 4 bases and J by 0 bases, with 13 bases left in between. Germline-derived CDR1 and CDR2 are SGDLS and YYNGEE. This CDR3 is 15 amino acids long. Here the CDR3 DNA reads TGTGCCAGCAGCTTGGGGCCCACGTTGAACACTGAAGCTTTCTTT. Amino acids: CASSLGPTLNTEAFF.

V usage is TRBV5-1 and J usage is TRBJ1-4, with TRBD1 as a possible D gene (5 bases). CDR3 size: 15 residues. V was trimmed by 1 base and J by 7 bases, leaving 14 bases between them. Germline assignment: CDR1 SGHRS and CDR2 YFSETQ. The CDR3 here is CASSLKDGGGEKLFF. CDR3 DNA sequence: TGCGCCAGCAGCTTGAAAGACGGGGGAGGTGAAAAACTGTTTTTT.

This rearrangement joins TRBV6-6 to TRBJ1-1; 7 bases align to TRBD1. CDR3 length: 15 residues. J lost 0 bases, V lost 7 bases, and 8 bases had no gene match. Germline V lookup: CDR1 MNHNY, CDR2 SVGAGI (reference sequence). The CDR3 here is CASTGQDVMNTEAFF. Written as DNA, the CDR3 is TGTGCCAGCACCGGACAGGACGTAATGAACACTGAAGCTTTCTTT.

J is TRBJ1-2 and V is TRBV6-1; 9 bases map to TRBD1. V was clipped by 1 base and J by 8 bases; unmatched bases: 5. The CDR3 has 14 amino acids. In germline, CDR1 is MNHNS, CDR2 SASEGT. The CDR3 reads CASSEGQGGRGYTF. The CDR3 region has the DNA TGTGCCAGCAGTGAAGGACAGGGGGGGCGGGGCTACACCTTC.

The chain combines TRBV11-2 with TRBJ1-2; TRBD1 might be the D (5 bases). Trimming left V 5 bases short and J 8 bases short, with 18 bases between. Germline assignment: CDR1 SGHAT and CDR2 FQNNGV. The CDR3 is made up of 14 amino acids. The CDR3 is CASSPRRDGTGYTF. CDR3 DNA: TGTGCCAGCAGCCCCAGGAGGGACGGGACGGGCTACACCTTC.

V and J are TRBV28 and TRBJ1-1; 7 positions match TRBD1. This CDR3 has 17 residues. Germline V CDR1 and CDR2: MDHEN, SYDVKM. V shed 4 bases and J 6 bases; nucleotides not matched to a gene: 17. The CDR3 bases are TGTGCCAGCAGTTCCCCACAGGGGTCACATTCTCTGTCTGAAGCTTTCTTT. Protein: CASSSPQGSHSLSEAFF.

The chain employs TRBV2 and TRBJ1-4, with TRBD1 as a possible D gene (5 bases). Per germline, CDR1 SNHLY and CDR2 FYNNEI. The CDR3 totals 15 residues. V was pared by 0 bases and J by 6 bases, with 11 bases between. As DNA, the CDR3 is TGTGCCAGCAGTGAAGCCGGGACTGATTATGAAAAACTGTTTTTT. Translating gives CASSEAGTDYEKLFF.

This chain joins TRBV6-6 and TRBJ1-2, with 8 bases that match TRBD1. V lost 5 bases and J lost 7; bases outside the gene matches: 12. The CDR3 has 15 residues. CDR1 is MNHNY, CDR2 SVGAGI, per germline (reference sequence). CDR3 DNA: TGTGCCAGCAGTACCAGGGCAGGGGGCGCGTCTGGCTACACCTTC. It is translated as CASSTRAGGASGYTF.

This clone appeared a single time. The CDR3 DNA follows: TGTGCCAGCAGCCAGGACAGGGAGACCCAGTACTTC. Translating it yields CASSQDRETQYF. This rearrangement joins TRBV11-2 to TRBJ2-5, with 7 bases that match TRBD1. The J segment lost 5 bases and the V segment lost 5 bases, leaving 2 bases of the junction unmatched. Germline V gives CDR1 SGHAT, CDR2 FQNNGV. The CDR3 is made up of 12 amino acids.